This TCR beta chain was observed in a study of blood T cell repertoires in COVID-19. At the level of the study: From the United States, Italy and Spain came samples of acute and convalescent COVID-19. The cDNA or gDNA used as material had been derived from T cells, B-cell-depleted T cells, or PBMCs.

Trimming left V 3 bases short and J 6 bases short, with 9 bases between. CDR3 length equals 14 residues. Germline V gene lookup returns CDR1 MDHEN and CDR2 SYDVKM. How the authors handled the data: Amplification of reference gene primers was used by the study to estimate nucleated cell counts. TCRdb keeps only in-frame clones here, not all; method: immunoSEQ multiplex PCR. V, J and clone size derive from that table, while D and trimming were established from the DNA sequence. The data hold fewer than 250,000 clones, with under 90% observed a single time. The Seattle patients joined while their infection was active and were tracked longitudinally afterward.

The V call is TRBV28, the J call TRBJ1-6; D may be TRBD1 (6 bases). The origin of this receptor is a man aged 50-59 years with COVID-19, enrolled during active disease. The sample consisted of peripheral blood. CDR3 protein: CASSLGHANSPLHF. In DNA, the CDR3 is TGTGCCAGCAGTTTGGGACACGCTAATTCACCCCTCCACTTT.